What follows describes a single TCR beta chain. The data derive from a study of radiation and T cells in renal cell carcinoma. Germline CDR1 MNHNS, CDR2 SASEGT. The CDR3 consists of 15 residues. V gave up 2 bases and J gave up 0 bases, with 5 bases separating them. Sequencing used immunoSEQ multiplex PCR; TCRdb keeps in-frame clones, though not all of them. The sample lists 70,000 to 100,000 clones, 80% to 90% occurring once. Time point: blood 2 weeks post-SBRT. Treatment of the sample: 15 Gy SBRT to primary tumor, nephrectomy 4 weeks later. The material was blood, obtained from a patient whose treatment included radiotherapy and nephrectomy. The chain carries TRBV6-1 and TRBJ2-6; D ambiguous. This clonotype originated in a woman aged 45-59 years with renal cell carcinoma. Here the CDR3 DNA reads TGTGCCAGCAGTGAATTTCGCTCTGGGGCCAACGTCCTGACTTTC. This encodes CASSEFRSGANVLTF.